A selection of T cell receptor beta chains follows, all from one sample in a study of STAT5B mutations in CD4+ large granular lymphocyte leukemia. Clones were read by immunoSEQ multiplex PCR, and TCRdb kept only the in-frame ones, dropping some. The profile shows roughly 46,000 clones, around 82% of them singletons. The specimen was CD4+ T cells from blood buffy coats. The receptor source for this set is a human donor in good health. CDR3s include the opening cysteine and the closing phenylalanine or tryptophan. A D gene is named only where the DNA matches it firmly. Clone size appears in some rows only: once, few, many, or a class for an expanded clone.

CASSLQGENTEAFF TGTGCCAGCAGCTTACAGGGAGAGAACACTGAAGCTTTCTTT TRBV11-3 14 NA NA TRBJ1-1
CASSLEPTGAEETQYF TGCGCCAGCAGCTTGGAACCGACAGGGGCGGAGGAGACCCAGTACTTC TRBV5-1 16 TRBD1 NA TRBJ2-5
CAWSVQGTGNTIYF TGTGCCTGGAGTGTACAGGGCACTGGAAACACCATATATTTT TRBV30 14 NA NA TRBJ1-3
CASSLVPRARGTEAFF TGTGCCAGCAGCTTAGTTCCCCGGGCAAGGGGCACTGAAGCTTTCTTT TRBV11-2 16 NA NA TRBJ1-1
CASSFLAGGSTDTQYF TGTGCCAGCAGCTTCCTAGCGGGAGGTAGCACAGATACGCAGTATTTT TRBV7-3 16 TRBD2 NA TRBJ2-3
CASSYDVGQGVATQYF TGTGCCAGCAGCTACGATGTGGGACAGGGGGTTGCTACGCAGTATTTT TRBV11-3 16 TRBD1 once TRBJ2-3
CASRWGRDEQYF TGTGCCAGCAGGTGGGGACGGGACGAGCAGTACTTC TRBV28 12 NA NA TRBJ2-7
CASSPGMNTEAFF TGTGCCAGCAGTCCAGGGATGAACACTGAAGCTTTCTTT TRBV2 13 NA few TRBJ1-1
CASKKRGGEFEQFF TGTGCCAGCAAGAAGCGGGGGGGCGAATTTGAGCAGTTCTTC TRBV2 14 TRBD2 NA TRBJ2-1
CASSPRLSGEETQYF TGTGCCAGCAGCCCGCGATTGAGCGGGGAGGAGACCCAGTACTTC TRBV21-1 15 NA NA TRBJ2-5
CASSQDGGRGTNEKLFF TGTGCCAGCAGCCAAGATGGGGGGCGCGGGACTAATGAAAAACTGTTTTTT TRBV4-2 17 NA NA TRBJ1-4
CASQRAVLSNEQFF TGTGCCAGCCAACGGGCAGTTTTAAGCAATGAGCAGTTCTTC TRBV2 14 NA NA TRBJ2-1
CAWSPPSTGRGRNQPQHF TGTGCCTGGAGTCCGCCCTCGACAGGGCGAGGCCGCAATCAGCCCCAGCATTTT TRBV30 18 TRBD1 NA TRBJ1-5
CASSLVRSPLPATKYEQYF TGTGCCAGCAGCTTAGTTCGTTCTCCACTGCCGGCAACTAAATACGAGCAGTACTTC TRBV11-2 19 NA NA TRBJ2-7
CREYTGELFF TGCAGGGAGTACACCGGGGAGCTGTTTTTT TRBV29-1 10 NA once TRBJ2-2
CASSLGGNRGHREQYF TGCGCCAGCAGCTTGGGCGGGAACAGGGGGCATAGGGAGCAGTACTTC TRBV5-1 16 TRBD1 NA TRBJ2-7
CASSPGTGGYEQYF TGTGCCAGCTCTCCCGGGACAGGGGGTTACGAGCAGTACTTC TRBV18 14 TRBD1 once TRBJ2-7
CASRQQGSNQPQHF TGTGCCAGCAGACAACAGGGTAGCAATCAGCCCCAGCATTTT TRBV6-6 14 NA NA TRBJ1-5
CASITLLDGGKLFF TGTGCCAGCATCACCCTATTGGACGGGGGAAAACTGTTTTTT TRBV6-1 14 NA few TRBJ1-4
CASSFAGASSYEQYF TGTGCCAGCAGCTTTGCGGGGGCGAGCTCCTACGAGCAGTACTTC TRBV5-4 15 NA NA TRBJ2-7
CASSPINTEAFF TGTGCCAGCAGCCCCATAAACACTGAAGCTTTCTTT TRBV7-9 12 NA NA TRBJ1-1
CAISGGSGGVADTQYF TGTGCCATCAGTGGGGGTAGCGGGGGCGTCGCAGATACGCAGTATTTT TRBV10-3 16 TRBD2 NA TRBJ2-3
CASSSPYGRGETQYF TGTGCCAGCAGCTCCCCCTATGGACGGGGAGAGACCCAGTACTTC TRBV5-6 15 NA NA TRBJ2-5
CASSTPGSGANVLTF TGTGCCAGCAGCACCCCGGGGTCTGGGGCCAACGTCCTGACTTTC TRBV5-4 15 NA NA TRBJ2-6
CASSLQGTYGYTF TGTGCCAGCAGCTTGCAGGGCACCTATGGCTACACCTTC TRBV5-6 13 NA NA TRBJ1-2
CASSGRGRDEAFF TGTGCCAGCAGCGGAAGGGGACGGGACGAAGCTTTCTTT TRBV7-9 13 NA NA TRBJ1-1
CASSLNRESYNEQFF TGTGCCAGCAGCTTAAACCGGGAGTCCTACAATGAGCAGTTCTTC TRBV7-3 15 NA NA TRBJ2-1
CASSLGGGETQYF TGCGCCAGCAGTTTGGGGGGGGGAGAGACCCAGTACTTC TRBV5-1 13 TRBD2 once TRBJ2-5
CASSHTSGRLYEQYF TGTGCCAGCAGTCACACTAGCGGGAGGCTCTACGAGCAGTACTTC TRBV6-5 15 TRBD2 NA TRBJ2-7
CASSPTGGGLDYGYTF TGTGCCAGCAGCCCGACAGGGGGGGGTCTAGACTATGGCTACACCTTC TRBV7-6 16 TRBD1 NA TRBJ1-2
CASSLSPGRDGYTF TGTGCCAGCAGTTTATCCCCCGGCCGGGATGGCTACACCTTC TRBV27 14 NA NA TRBJ1-2
CATRTGGNTEAFF TGTGCCACCAGGACAGGGGGGAACACTGAAGCTTTCTTT TRBV15 13 TRBD1 few TRBJ1-1
CASSLAVRASLAGGWETQYF TGTGCCAGCAGCTTAGCCGTCCGGGCGTCGCTAGCGGGAGGGTGGGAGACCCAGTACTTC TRBV7-2 20 TRBD2 NA TRBJ2-5
CASSLDVGVQFF TGTGCCAGCAGCTTGGACGTAGGGGTACAGTTCTTC TRBV5-6 12 NA NA TRBJ2-1
CASRTGAPYEQYF TGTGCCAGCAGGACAGGGGCACCCTACGAGCAGTACTTC TRBV6-1 13 TRBD1 NA TRBJ2-7
CSAWGQNEQFF TGCAGTGCATGGGGCCAGAATGAGCAGTTCTTC TRBV20-1 11 NA NA TRBJ2-1
CAWSGRWVGWAGVNEQFF TGTGCCTGGAGTGGCCGTTGGGTGGGTTGGGCGGGAGTCAATGAGCAGTTCTTC TRBV30 18 TRBD2 NA TRBJ2-1
CASSRPEKTRGEAFF TGCGCCAGCAGCCGTCCCGAGAAGACCAGAGGTGAAGCTTTCTTT TRBV5-1 15 NA NA TRBJ1-1
CASSQETVFGEKLFF TGTGCCAGCAGCCAAGAAACAGTCTTTGGCGAAAAACTGTTTTTT TRBV14 15 NA NA TRBJ1-4
CASSFGRGNTGELFF TGTGCCAGCAGCTTCGGGAGAGGGAACACCGGGGAGCTGTTTTTT TRBV7-3 15 NA once TRBJ2-2
CASTSGYEQYF TGTGCCAGCACCTCGGGGTACGAGCAGTACTTC TRBV11-3 11 NA NA TRBJ2-7
CASSLNGRARDEQFF TGCGCCAGCAGCTTGAACGGGAGGGCCAGGGATGAGCAGTTCTTC TRBV5-1 15 TRBD2 few TRBJ2-1